One sample yielded the 30 T cell receptor beta chains listed below, sequenced in a study of CD8 T cells in ankylosing spondylitis. No antigen is known for these receptors. TCRdb used MiXCR to reprocess the 5' RACE reads, holding one entry per CDR3 protein. The data hold just under 550,000 distinct CDR3 sequences, with about 13% observed a single time. Study-level findings and limits: A TCR beta motif of 7 to 9 highly homologous variants seemed to mark ankylosing spondylitis blood.

Sequences were obtained from blood, either unsorted or a sorted T cell fraction (not recorded which). These receptors came from a male donor with ankylosing spondylitis.

This clonotype was counted between two and nine times. The rearrangement uses TRBV12-3 or TRBV12-4 and TRBJ1-3; no clear D gene. The CDR3 sequence is 15 residues long. V lost 7 bases and J 2 bases, leaving 15 bases between the germline ends. As DNA, the CDR3 is TGTGCCAGCAACCCGACGGGGTCTACTGGAAACACCATATATTTT. It translates to CASNPTGSTGNTIYF.

The CDR3 loop is CASSQTVNTEAFF. DNA for the CDR3: TGTGCCAGCAGCCAAACAGTGAACACTGAAGCTTTCTTT. The chain has TRBV3-1 and TRBJ1-1; the D is unclear. CDR3 length: 13 residues. CDR1 is LGHDT and CDR2 is YNNKEL in the germline V gene (reference sequence). Trimming removed 2 bases at V and 0 bases at J, with 4 bases between.

In its sample, this clonotype was seen a few times. V is TRBV18 and J is TRBJ2-7; TRBD2 matches 10 bases. CDR1 is KGHSH, CDR2 LQKENI, per germline. The V and J ends lost 4 bases and 2 bases, in that order; junction bases with no gene match: 5. This CDR3 has 15 amino acids. DNA for the CDR3: TGTGCCAGCTCACAGGGGACTAGCGTTGCCTACGAGCAGTACTTC. Translated, it gives CASSQGTSVAYEQYF.

The gene calls are TRBV29-1 and TRBJ1-2; D remains ambiguous. The V end was cut by 3 bases, the J end by 4 bases, with 9 bases between. The CDR3 is 12 amino acids. Germline V CDR1 and CDR2: SQVTM, ANQGSEA. CDR3 DNA sequence: TGCAGCGTTGACCCCCCGGGCTATGGCTACACCTTC. Encoded protein: CSVDPPGYGYTF.

This clonotype occurred many times. The chain is built from TRBV29-1 and TRBJ2-5, with 8 bases that match TRBD2. V lost 3 bases, J lost 0 bases, and 6 bases stayed unmatched. Per the germline V gene, CDR1 is SQVTM and CDR2 is ANQGSEA. CDR3 length: 15 residues. The CDR3 nucleotides are TGCAGCGTTGAGGGGTCGGGGGGGTACCAAGAGACCCAGTACTTC. Amino acid sequence: CSVEGSGGYQETQYF.

This clonotype has only a few counts. The chain couples TRBV7-7 to TRBJ2-2; D is unclear. Germline loops: CDR1 SSHAT, CDR2 FNYEAQ (reference sequence). Trimming shortened V by 1 base and J by 6 bases, and 12 bases separated the two germline ends. The CDR3 sequence is 15 residues long. DNA for the CDR3: TGTGCCAGCAGCTTAGAGGTCGGACCACCCGGGGAGCTGTTTTTT. This translates into CASSLEVGPPGELFF. The variable domain in full, completed from reference TRBV7-7 and TRBJ2-2, reads GAGVSQSPRYKVTKRGQDVTLRCDPISSHATLYWYQQALGQGPEFLTYFNYEAQPDKSGLPSDRFSAERPEGSISTLTIQRTEQRDSAMYRCASSLEVGPPGELFFGEGSRLTVL.

The chain links TRBV2 to TRBJ2-5; the D is unclear. Deletions cut 7 bases from V and 5 bases from J, with 11 bases between. The CDR3 totals 12 residues. Germline CDR1 and CDR2: SNHLY and FYNNEI. This chain's CDR3 is CASNTLRETQYF. The DNA of the CDR3 is TGTGCCAGCAACACTCTGCGGGAGACCCAGTACTTC.

At least ten counts were recorded for this clonotype. The CDR3 nucleotides are TGTGCCAGCAGCCCGGACAGGGGCTGGGAGACCCAGTACTTC. It translates to CASSPDRGWETQYF. The rearrangement joins TRBV7-8 to TRBJ2-5; 9 nucleotides match TRBD1. Germline V gene lookup returns CDR1 SGHVS and CDR2 FQNEAQ. The CDR3 sequence is 14 residues long. The trim removed 5 bases at V and 5 bases at J, leaving 6 bases unmatched.

This clonotype has a handful of counts. The chain links TRBV11-2 to TRBJ2-1, with 8 bases matching TRBD2. Germline V gene lookup returns CDR1 SGHAT and CDR2 FQNNGV. CDR3 length equals 14 residues. Trimming at V came to 4 bases and at J to 8 bases, leaving 7 bases not matched to a gene. CDR3 protein: CASSSTGRVDEQFF. The CDR3 DNA sequence: TGTGCCAGCAGCTCAACCGGGAGGGTGGATGAGCAGTTCTTC.

This clonotype has a handful of counts. The V gene is TRBV7-6, the J gene TRBJ1-2; D remains ambiguous. Germline CDR1 reads SGHVS; CDR2 reads FNYEAQ. This CDR3 is 12 amino acids long. Trimming removed 10 bases from V and 6 bases from J, with 15 bases in between. CDR3 bases: TGTGCCACCCGTTCGGGGTCGGATGGCTACACCTTC. As protein: CATRSGSDGYTF.

This chain connects TRBV18 to TRBJ2-3; D is undetermined. CDR3 length: 13 amino acids. The germline V gene encodes CDR1 KGHSH and CDR2 LQKENI. V was trimmed by 2 bases and J by 4 bases, leaving 7 bases between them. CDR3 in amino acids: CASSPGPSDTQYF. The CDR3 nucleotides are TGTGCCAGCTCACCAGGACCTTCAGATACGCAGTATTTT.

This clonotype occurred a few times. CDR3 DNA: TGCAGTGCTGGGGACAGCGCTGACAATGAGCAGTTCTTC. It specifies CSAGDSADNEQFF. The genes are TRBV20-1 and TRBJ2-1; 7 bases map to TRBD1. Germline V CDR1 and CDR2: DFQATT, SNEGSKA (reference sequence). Trimming at V came to 5 bases and at J to 5 bases, leaving 6 bases not matched to a gene. The CDR3 is 13 amino acids.

This clonotype has more than one count but fewer than ten. This rearrangement joins TRBV29-1 to TRBJ2-7; 10 positions agree with TRBD2. The CDR3 sequence is 13 residues long. CDR1 and CDR2 (germline): SQVTM, ANQGSEA. V lost 4 bases and J lost 7; bases outside the gene matches: 7. CDR3 sequence reads: CSVVLAGAGEQYF. The CDR3, as DNA: TGCAGCGTTGTGCTAGCGGGAGCGGGGGAGCAGTACTTC.

This clonotype was found a few times. This sequence joins TRBV20-1 and TRBJ1-5; D ambiguous. Germline CDR1 reads DFQATT; CDR2 reads SNEGSKA (reference sequence). The CDR3 covers 14 residues. V lost 3 bases and J 5 bases, leaving 14 bases between the germline ends. The CDR3 nucleotides are TGCAGTGCTAGTGGCAGGTGGGAAGATCAGCCCCAGCATTTT. As protein: CSASGRWEDQPQHF.

This clonotype appeared many times. This chain links TRBV7-9 with TRBJ2-3; D gene unclear. The germline V gene has CDR1 SEHNR and CDR2 FQNEAQ (reference sequence). V was trimmed by 7 bases and J by 8 bases, leaving 22 bases between them. This CDR3 contains 15 residues. This chain's CDR3 is CASKLGASRTGTQYF. CDR3 coding DNA: TGTGCCAGCAAGCTCGGAGCGTCAAGGACGGGTACGCAGTATTTT.

This clonotype was seen many times. V gene TRBV11-2 combines with J gene TRBJ2-3, with a possible D match to TRBD2 (5 bases). CDR1 is SGHAT and CDR2 is FQNNGV in the germline V gene. The CDR3 length is 12 residues. Trimming removed 5 bases at V and 9 bases at J, with 12 bases between. CDR3 loop: CASSPERVTQYF. DNA of the CDR3: TGTGCCAGCAGCCCTGAGAGGGTAACGCAGTATTTT.

This clonotype appeared once. The genes are TRBV20-1 and TRBJ1-4; 9 nucleotides line up with TRBD1. The germline CDR1 and CDR2 sequences are DFQATT and SNEGSKA (reference sequence). This CDR3 region has 17 residues. The V segment lost 8 bases and the J segment 3 bases; nucleotides outside the gene matches: 16. CDR3 DNA: TGCAGTTTCCAGGGACAGGGTTCAAGGGAGGCTAATGAAAAACTGTTTTTT. Its translation: CSFQGQGSREANEKLFF.

This clonotype was recorded many times. The chain employs TRBV2 and TRBJ2-1; 7 positions match TRBD2. The CDR3 spans 16 residues. The V gene end was trimmed by 6 bases and the J gene end by 7 bases; junction bases not matched to a gene: 15. Germline CDR1 and CDR2: SNHLY and FYNNEI. This chain's CDR3 is CASRWSLAVVYNEQFF. The DNA for the CDR3 is TGTGCCAGCAGGTGGAGCCTAGCGGTAGTTTATAATGAGCAGTTCTTC.

This chain connects TRBV2 to TRBJ2-1; 9 nucleotides agree with TRBD1. Germline lookup yields CDR1 SNHLY and CDR2 FYNNEI. V lost 6 bases to trimming and J lost 10 bases; unmatched junction nucleotides: 13. The CDR3 runs 15 residues. CDR3 sequence (DNA): TGTGCCAGCAGGATTCCGGGACAGGGTTTGATGGAGCAGTTCTTC. It yields the protein CASRIPGQGLMEQFF.

This clonotype came up a few times. The CDR3 spells CASSFDSLPATNEKLFF. The CDR3 DNA is TGTGCCAGCAGCTTCGACAGCCTACCCGCAACTAATGAAAAACTGTTTTTT. V usage is TRBV7-9 and J usage is TRBJ1-4, with D possibly TRBD1 on 5 matching bases. Germline CDR1 SEHNR, CDR2 FQNEAQ (reference sequence). The CDR3 totals 17 residues. V lost 3 bases, J lost 0 bases, and 14 bases lay in between.

The chain recombines TRBV13 with TRBJ2-5, with TRBD1 as a possible D gene (6 bases). The V end was cut by 1 base, the J end by 4 bases, with 10 bases between. Germline V gene data show CDR1 as PRHDT and CDR2 as FYEKMQ (reference sequence). The CDR3 extends over 14 amino acids. The CDR3 nucleotides read TGTGCCAGCAGCTTAGCCAGGGGCCCAGAGACCCAGTACTTC. Translating it yields CASSLARGPETQYF.

This clonotype showed up many times. The chain combines TRBV7-8 with TRBJ1-1; 9 bases line up with TRBD1. V trimming: 3 bases; J trimming: 5 bases; junction bases outside the gene matches: 1. Germline CDR1 is SGHVS and CDR2 is FQNEAQ. This CDR3 is built from 13 residues. The CDR3 DNA reads TGTGCCAGCAGCTTGGACAGGGGAACTGAAGCTTTCTTT. Residues: CASSLDRGTEAFF.

V is TRBV2 and J is TRBJ1-4, with 7 bases identical to TRBD1. CDR3 size: 15 residues. Germline V gene data show CDR1 as SNHLY and CDR2 as FYNNEI. Trimming removed 8 bases from V and 6 bases from J; junction bases left unmatched: 12. The CDR3 here is CASRAPTGYDEKLFF. The CDR3 region has the DNA TGTGCCAGCCGTGCTCCGACAGGGTACGATGAAAAACTGTTTTTT.

This clonotype was recorded many times. This sequence joins TRBV20-1 and TRBJ2-1, with 12 nucleotides matching TRBD2. This CDR3 is 12 amino acids long. Per germline, CDR1 DFQATT and CDR2 SNEGSKA (reference sequence). The V segment lost 7 bases and the J segment 7 bases; nucleotides outside the gene matches: 2. DNA of the CDR3: TGCAGTGTGACTAGCGGGAGTAATGAGCAGTTCTTC. This codes for CSVTSGSNEQFF.

The gene calls are TRBV4-1 and TRBJ1-2; D is possibly TRBD1 (5 bases). The CDR3 length is 15 residues. Trimming removed 0 bases at V and 4 bases at J, with 12 bases between. Per the germline V gene, CDR1 is MGHRA and CDR2 is YSYEKL. The CDR3, as DNA: TGCGCCAGCAGCCAAGATGGGACTCGGCCCTATGGCTACACCTTC. As protein: CASSQDGTRPYGYTF.

This clonotype showed up just a few times. The chain links TRBV7-9 to TRBJ2-7; 7 nucleotides align to TRBD1. The germline V gene has CDR1 SEHNR and CDR2 FQNEAQ (reference sequence). This CDR3 has 13 residues. V shed 3 bases, J shed 7 bases, and the junction held 6 bases outside the gene matches. The CDR3 DNA follows: TGTGCCAGCAGCTTGACAGGGCTCTTGGAGCAGTACTTC. It codes for CASSLTGLLEQYF.

This clonotype showed up many times. The chain combines TRBV24-1 with TRBJ2-7, with D possibly being TRBD1 or TRBD2 (5 bases each). The V gene's germline CDR1 is KGHDR and CDR2 SFDVKD. Trimming took off 6 bases at V and 0 bases at J, with 26 bases between the two ends. This CDR3 has 19 residues. CDR3: CATSPPSGLGAKSSYEQYV. The CDR3 DNA sequence: TGTGCCACCAGTCCCCCCTCGGGGCTGGGAGCGAAAAGCTCCTACGAGCAGTACGTC.

V and J are TRBV24-1 and TRBJ1-5; 7 nucleotides line up with TRBD1. The CDR3 sequence is 15 residues long. From germline, CDR1 is KGHDR and CDR2 SFDVKD. After removal of 4 bases from V and 4 bases from J, the junction contained 6 bases not matched to a gene. The CDR3 region has the DNA TGTGCCACCAGTGACAGGGGGGACTTGAATCAGCCCCAGCATTTT. Translated: CATSDRGDLNQPQHF.

This clonotype was seen more than once but under ten times. V usage is TRBV7-9 and J usage is TRBJ2-3; TRBD2 aligns across 8 bases. With V trimmed by 2 bases and J by 6 bases, 10 bases remained unmatched. In germline, CDR1 is SEHNR, CDR2 FQNEAQ (reference sequence). CDR3 length equals 16 residues. CDR3 bases: TGTGCCAGCAGCTTATATACTAGCGGTTCGGGGGATACGCAGTATTTT. Its translation: CASSLYTSGSGDTQYF.

The chain employs TRBV30 and TRBJ2-7; the match to TRBD1 covers 7 bases. CDR3 length equals 15 residues. Looked up from germline, CDR1 is GTSNPN and CDR2 is SVGIG (reference sequence). J was trimmed by 6 bases and V by 1 base; bases with no gene match: 12. The CDR3 reads CAWSDGTGSGGEQYF. The CDR3 DNA follows: TGTGCCTGGAGTGACGGTACGGGTTCAGGGGGCGAGCAGTACTTC.